Below, 17 T cell receptor beta chains from the same sample are listed, as sequenced in a study of control samples from healthy donors and cancer patients. The method was immunoSEQ multiplex PCR; TCRdb's version includes in-frame clones alone and lacks a portion of them. The data contain about 35,000 clones, about 94% of them singletons. Sequencing was carried out using PBMCs. The receptors come from a man in his forties with colorectal cancer.

The chain links TRBV7-2 to TRBJ2-6, with D possibly TRBD1 on 6 matching bases. The CDR3 covers 14 residues. Germline V gene data show CDR1 as SGHTA and CDR2 as FQGNSA. Trimming stripped 9 bases from V and 0 bases from J, with 9 bases between. The CDR3 region has the DNA TGTGCCAGAGGACAGAACTCTGGGGCCAACGTCCTGACTTTC. Protein: CARGQNSGANVLTF.

V usage is TRBV19 and J usage is TRBJ2-2; no firm D call. The CDR3 has 13 residues. The V gene's germline CDR1 is LNHDA and CDR2 SQIVND (reference sequence). Deletions cut 9 bases from V and 0 bases from J, with 8 bases between. DNA of the CDR3: TGTGCCAGCCTTGAAGCGAACACCGGGGAGCTGTTTTTT. It specifies CASLEANTGELFF.

V and J are TRBV6-2 or TRBV6-3 and TRBJ1-2; no reliable D call. The CDR3 totals 14 residues. CDR1 is MNHEY, CDR2 SVGEGT, per germline. Trimming took off 7 bases at V and 2 bases at J, with 14 bases between the two ends. CDR3 bases: TGTGCCAGCACCCCCCACGGGATGAACTATGGCTACACCTTC. Protein product: CASTPHGMNYGYTF.

With respect to this clone: This specimen includes other DNA sequences encoding the same CDR3. This chain joins TRBV7-9 and TRBJ2-5; TRBD1 matches 10 bases. The CDR3 extends over 16 amino acids. V was clipped by 5 bases and J by 4 bases; unmatched bases: 10. CDR1 and CDR2 from the germline V gene are SEHNR and FQNEAQ (reference sequence). CDR3 loop: CASSLGDRGNGETQYF. In nucleotides, the CDR3 is TGTGCCAGCAGCCTAGGGGACAGGGGAAACGGAGAGACCCAGTACTTC.

This rearrangement joins TRBV24-1 to TRBJ2-3, with no clear D. Germline values: CDR1 KGHDR, CDR2 SFDVKD. The CDR3 covers 15 residues. Trimming removed 3 bases from V and 1 base from J, with 10 bases in between. The DNA for the CDR3 is TGTGCCACCAGTGATCCCTCGGAGCGCACAGATACGCAGTATTTT. This sequence encodes CATSDPSERTDTQYF.

The gene calls are TRBV19 and TRBJ1-6; 8 bases are shared with TRBD1. Trimming at V came to 3 bases and at J to 9 bases, leaving 10 bases not matched to a gene. This CDR3 is built from 16 residues. CDR1 LNHDA and CDR2 SQIVND come from the germline V gene (reference sequence). The CDR3 bases are TGTGCCAGTAGTATTCGAAGGACAGGGCCAGGTTCACCCCTCCACTTT. Translated, it gives CASSIRRTGPGSPLHF.

This chain links TRBV10-1 with TRBJ1-4; D is ambiguous. The length of the CDR3 is 10 residues. Trimming shortened V by 7 bases and J by 8 bases, and 5 bases separated the two germline ends. From germline, CDR1 is WNHNN and CDR2 SYGVQD (reference sequence). The CDR3 DNA reads TGCGCCAGCATAGAGGAAAAACTGTTTTTT. Its protein product is CASIEEKLFF.

V usage is TRBV6-2 or TRBV6-3 and J usage is TRBJ2-4; TRBD1 is a possible D gene (6 bases). The CDR3 has 13 amino acids. The V and J ends lost 2 bases and 7 bases respectively, with 9 bases between them. Germline CDR1 MNHEY, CDR2 SVGEGT. Here the CDR3 DNA reads TGTGCCAGCAGTTACGGCCAGGGGAACATTCAGTACTTC. Its translation is CASSYGQGNIQYF.

This clone was seen a few times. The chain has TRBV5-1 and TRBJ1-4, with D unclear. Deletions cut 4 bases from V and 3 bases from J, with 13 bases between. This CDR3 has 15 amino acids. CDR1 SGHRS and CDR2 YFSETQ come from the germline V gene. As DNA, the CDR3 is TGCGCCAGCAGCCGAGCCGAGGGTGCTAATGAAAAACTGTTTTTT. This codes for CASSRAEGANEKLFF.

The rearrangement uses TRBV6-2 or TRBV6-3 and TRBJ2-7; either TRBD1 or TRBD2 may supply D (5 bases each). The CDR3 runs 14 residues. Germline V gene lookup returns CDR1 MNHEY and CDR2 SVGEGT. The V and J ends lost 1 base and 6 bases respectively, with 13 bases between them. CDR3 sequence: CASSYWDVRPEQYF. The CDR3 DNA follows: TGTGCCAGCAGTTACTGGGACGTAAGGCCCGAGCAGTACTTC.

DNA of the CDR3: TGTGCCAGTCACCGGGAAACTAATGAAAAACTGTTTTTT. It codes for CASHRETNEKLFF. The rearrangement uses TRBV2 and TRBJ1-4; D uncertain. Germline CDR1 and CDR2: SNHLY and FYNNEI. CDR3 size: 13 residues. With 9 bases removed from V and 1 base from J, the gap between germline ends came to 9 bases. The whole variable domain, filled in from reference TRBV2 and TRBJ1-4, reads EPEVTQTPSHQVTQMGQEVILRCVPISNHLYFYWYRQILGQKVEFLVSFYNNEISEKSEIFDDQFSVERPDGSNFTLKIRSTKLEDSAMYFCASHRETNEKLFFGSGTQLSVL.

The genes are TRBV7-2 and TRBJ2-5; TRBD2 agrees at 15 bases. Per the germline V gene, CDR1 is SGHTA and CDR2 is FQGNSA. The CDR3 extends over 17 amino acids. V was clipped by 5 bases and J by 6 bases; unmatched bases: 10. The CDR3 sequence is CASSPSWTSGGAKTQYF. Here the CDR3 DNA reads TGTGCCAGCAGCCCATCTTGGACTAGCGGGGGGGCAAAGACCCAGTACTTC.

The chain carries TRBV19 and TRBJ1-3; no clear D gene. V was trimmed by 6 bases and J by 4 bases, leaving 10 bases between them. This CDR3 has 13 amino acids. Germline CDR1 is LNHDA and CDR2 is SQIVND (reference sequence). The CDR3 sequence is CASRIPGGNTIYF. CDR3 DNA: TGTGCCAGTAGGATTCCGGGCGGAAACACCATATATTTT.

This clone was picked up a small number of times. CDR3 nucleotide sequence: TGTGCCAGCAGTGAACGCGCCCTCTTAAAGCAGTACTTC. It is translated as CASSERALLKQYF. The rearrangement joins TRBV2 to TRBJ2-7; D gene unclear. V lost 2 bases, J lost 8 bases, and 13 bases lay in between. Germline assignment: CDR1 SNHLY and CDR2 FYNNEI. The CDR3 sequence is 13 residues long.

The chain links TRBV9 to TRBJ1-6; the D gene is possibly TRBD1 (5 bases). The CDR3 is 14 amino acids. The germline CDR1 and CDR2 sequences are SGDLS and YYNGEE. Trimming took 2 bases from V and 6 from J, leaving 9 bases between them. DNA of the CDR3: TGTGCCAGCAGCGTCAGGGATGGTAATTCACCCCTCCACTTT. Its translation is CASSVRDGNSPLHF.

J is TRBJ2-1 and V is TRBV7-3, with D tentatively TRBD2 (6 bases). Looked up from germline, CDR1 is SGHTA and CDR2 is FQGTGA. V was pared by 1 base and J by 9 bases, with 22 bases between. The length of the CDR3 is 17 residues. The DNA of the CDR3 is TGTGCCAGCAGCTTAATGCTTTTGGGGGGTGTCCCTAGTGAGCAGTTCTTC. As protein: CASSLMLLGGVPSEQFF.

This clone is a singleton in its sample. The chain is built from TRBV9 and TRBJ2-1; 11 bases align to TRBD1. The CDR3 consists of 16 residues. The V and J ends lost 4 bases and 6 bases, in that order; junction bases with no gene match: 9. CDR1 and CDR2 from the germline V gene are SGDLS and YYNGEE. Here the CDR3 DNA reads TGTGCCAGCAGCCCCAGAGGACAGGGGGCTAGCAATGAGCAGTTCTTC. Amino acids: CASSPRGQGASNEQFF.